The rows below give T cell receptor beta chains drawn from one sample of a study of blood T cell repertoires in COVID-19. Sequenced by immunoSEQ multiplex PCR; TCRdb stores in-frame clones only, minus some. This table holds roughly 520,000 clones, approximately 88% found once. The sequenced material came from PBMCs or T cells enriched from blood (not recorded which). All receptors derive from a woman between 40 and 55 years old who had recovered from COVID-19. The conserved cysteine and the conserved F or W are not part of the CDR3 here.

len: 14
j_gene: TRBJ1-2
v_gene: TRBV7-8
CDR3aa: ASSSPSGTNLYGYT

len: 12
j_gene: TRBJ1-2
v_gene: TRBV7-9
CDR3aa: ASSVINRGFGYT

len: 13
j_gene: TRBJ2-7
v_gene: TRBV5-6
CDR3aa: ASSPTSVLQGEQY

len: 13
j_gene: TRBJ1-4
v_gene: TRBV7-2
CDR3aa: ASSLEDTPNEKLF

len: 14
j_gene: TRBJ1-4
v_gene: TRBV13
CDR3aa: ASSPWTGGAPGKLF

len: 13
j_gene: TRBJ1-2
v_gene: TRBV27
CDR3aa: ASSLSPQGNYGYT

len: 22
j_gene: TRBJ2-6
v_gene: TRBV27
CDR3aa: ASSSNVRDRAQTSGSTGANVLT

len: 12
j_gene: TRBJ2-7
v_gene: TRBV10-1
CDR3aa: ASSESRGSYEQY

len: 10
j_gene: TRBJ2-1
v_gene: TRBV4-1
CDR3aa: ASSQGGGEQF

len: 13
j_gene: TRBJ1-3
v_gene: TRBV25-1
CDR3aa: ASSDRDRGGNTIY

len: 14
j_gene: TRBJ2-1
v_gene: TRBV19
CDR3aa: ASSHIDRGEANEQF

len: 12
j_gene: TRBJ1-4
v_gene: TRBV2
CDR3aa: ASSEQGVGEKLF

len: 14
j_gene: TRBJ1-3
v_gene: TRBV15
CDR3aa: ATSGEGEISGNTIY

len: 12
j_gene: TRBJ1-4
v_gene: TRBV30
CDR3aa: AWSGVGLDEKLF

len: 12
j_gene: TRBJ1-1
v_gene: TRBV7-9
CDR3aa: ASSLFSGESEAF

len: 12
j_gene: TRBJ2-3
v_gene: TRBV18
CDR3aa: ASSLAGGTDTQY

len: 13
j_gene: TRBJ2-1
v_gene: TRBV28
CDR3aa: ASSWMSGSYNEQF

len: 14
j_gene: TRBJ2-2
v_gene: TRBV7-9
CDR3aa: ASTPGGVGNTGELF

len: 14
j_gene: TRBJ2-7
v_gene: TRBV3-1/TRBV3-2
CDR3aa: ASSQGKRERSYEQY

len: 10
j_gene: TRBJ1-1
v_gene: TRBV30
CDR3aa: AWSRRDTEAF

len: 14
j_gene: TRBJ2-6
v_gene: TRBV5-4
CDR3aa: ASRREGSSGANVLT

len: 16
j_gene: TRBJ1-1
v_gene: TRBV27
CDR3aa: ASVPSGGTGGPRRQAF

len: 10
j_gene: TRBJ1-2
v_gene: TRBV5-1
CDR3aa: ASSEGAYGYT

len: 14
j_gene: TRBJ1-1
v_gene: TRBV3-1/TRBV3-2
CDR3aa: ASSQTGTGGRTEAF

len: 11
j_gene: TRBJ2-5
v_gene: TRBV27
CDR3aa: ASSIRYQETQY

len: 14
j_gene: TRBJ1-1
v_gene: TRBV24-1
CDR3aa: ATSDSSTGGDTEAF

len: 13
j_gene: TRBJ1-2
v_gene: TRBV7-9
CDR3aa: ASSSGQGSGYGYT

len: 12
j_gene: TRBJ2-1
v_gene: TRBV19
CDR3aa: ASSITTVLFGQF